One sample yielded the 31 T cell receptor beta chains listed below, sequenced in a study of PD-L1 blockade in urothelial cancer. Sequencing was performed with immunoSEQ multiplex PCR; in TCRdb, only in-frame clones are kept and a portion is missing. Of around 110,000 clones in the sample, more than 85% are singletons; the top ten hold approximately 3.8%. Time point reported: peripheral blood 6 weeks after treatment start. Sequenced here: PBMCs, sampled around atezolizumab (anti-PD-L1) treatment. Receptor source: a man aged 60 to 75 with urothelial cancer.

CDR3 in DNA: TGTGCCTGGAGTGTCACTAGCGGGAGGGGGACCCAGTACTTC. Translating gives CAWSVTSGRGTQYF. The chain employs TRBV30 and TRBJ2-5; 13 positions match TRBD2. V dropped 0 bases and J dropped 7; count of bases not matched to a gene: 2. Germline V gene sequence: CDR1 GTSNPN, CDR2 SVGIG (reference sequence). There are 14 residues in the CDR3.

The V gene is TRBV18, the J gene TRBJ2-7, with a tentative D call TRBD2 (5 bases). Germline CDR1 and CDR2: KGHSH and LQKENI. The CDR3 contains 12 residues. Trimming stripped 3 bases from V and 2 bases from J, with 5 bases between. The CDR3 spells CASSPGAYEQYF. The CDR3 nucleotides are TGTGCCAGCTCACCCGGGGCCTACGAGCAGTACTTC. The full variable domain, its missing parts supplied by reference TRBV18 and TRBJ2-7, is NAGVMQNPRHLVRRRGQEARLRCSPMKGHSHVYWYRQLPEEGLKFMVYLQKENIIDESGMPKERFSAEFPKEGPSILRIQQVVRGDSAAYFCASSPGAYEQYFGPGTRLTVT.

This chain links TRBV7-9 with TRBJ2-1, with 11 nucleotides matching TRBD2. This CDR3 spans 16 amino acids. The V gene's germline CDR1 is SEHNR and CDR2 FQNEAQ (reference sequence). Losses at the gene ends were 8 bases for V and 6 bases for J; bases not matched to a gene: 12. The CDR3 loop is CASANSGRASLNEQFF. Written as DNA, the CDR3 is TGTGCCAGCGCGAATAGCGGGAGGGCGTCTCTCAATGAGCAGTTCTTC.

The chain uses TRBV5-5 and TRBJ2-5; D remains ambiguous. V lost 4 bases and J lost 0, with 7 bases in between. The CDR3 consists of 13 residues. CDR1 SGHKS and CDR2 YYEKEE come from the germline V gene (reference sequence). CDR3 sequence (DNA): TGTGCCAGCAGCCAGATCGACCAAGAGACCCAGTACTTC. Encoded protein: CASSQIDQETQYF.

V is TRBV6-5 and J is TRBJ2-7, with D perhaps matching TRBD2 (5 bases). The ends were cut back, 4 bases at V and 0 bases at J, with 16 bases in the middle. CDR3 length: 16 residues. The germline CDR1 and CDR2 sequences are MNHEY and SVGAGI. This CDR3 reads CASSSEGRRSSYEQYF. The CDR3 DNA reads as TGTGCCAGCAGTTCTGAGGGCCGCAGGAGCTCCTACGAGCAGTACTTC.

The chain couples TRBV18 to TRBJ2-2, with 9 bases lining up with TRBD2. The germline V gene has CDR1 KGHSH and CDR2 LQKENI. Trimming took 10 bases from V and 4 from J; bases not matched to a gene: 16. The CDR3 is 17 amino acids. In DNA, the CDR3 is TGTGCCACCCCATCAAACCCGGGACTAGCCACCACCGGGGAGCTGTTTTTT. Translated: CATPSNPGLATTGELFF.

The chain links TRBV19 to TRBJ2-7; D gene unclear. This CDR3 spans 13 amino acids. The V gene's germline CDR1 is LNHDA and CDR2 SQIVND (reference sequence). Trimming shortened V by 3 bases and J by 3 bases, and 9 bases separated the two germline ends. The CDR3, as DNA: TGTGCCAGTAGTATTGGGCAGAGCTACGAGCAGTACTTC. It translates to CASSIGQSYEQYF.

The chain employs TRBV4-1 and TRBJ1-2, with D possibly matching TRBD1 (5 bases). The V and J ends lost 0 bases and 4 bases respectively, with 15 bases between them. Germline V gene data show CDR1 as MGHRA and CDR2 as YSYEKL. The CDR3 is made up of 16 amino acids. The CDR3 nucleotides are TGCGCCAGCAGCCAAGATCCCAGCCCGGGGGGCTATGGCTACACCTTC. Translation: CASSQDPSPGGYGYTF.

The chain couples TRBV10-3 to TRBJ2-1, with 10 positions matching TRBD2. With 2 bases clipped from V and 5 bases from J, the junction kept 9 bases outside the gene matches. From germline, CDR1 is ENHRY and CDR2 SYGVKD. The CDR3 has 17 amino acids. The CDR3 coding sequence is TGTGCCATCAGTGAGCTCCGCCAGCGGGGGGGGGACAATGAGCAGTTCTTC. The encoded protein is CAISELRQRGGDNEQFF.

The CDR3 here is CASSPASGDYEQYF. As DNA, the CDR3 is TGTGCCAGCTCACCGGCTAGCGGGGACTACGAGCAGTACTTC. The chain joins TRBV18 to TRBJ2-7, with 9 bases that match TRBD2. There are 14 residues in the CDR3. The trim removed 3 bases at V and 3 bases at J, leaving 3 bases unmatched. Per the germline V gene, CDR1 is KGHSH and CDR2 is LQKENI.

This clone was observed a single time. The chain joins TRBV16 to TRBJ1-2; maybe TRBD1 (5 bases). This CDR3 contains 11 residues. V lost 7 bases to trimming and J lost 4 bases, with 7 bases between them. Per germline, CDR1 KGHSY and CDR2 FQNENV. The CDR3 DNA reads as TGTGCCAGCACAGACAGCTATGGCTACACCTTC. It codes for CASTDSYGYTF.

This clone was seen once. The rearrangement joins TRBV4-3 to TRBJ2-2; TRBD1 might be the D (6 bases). With 0 bases removed from V and 0 bases from J, the gap between germline ends came to 8 bases. Germline V gives CDR1 LGHNA, CDR2 YSLEER. The CDR3 totals 16 residues. The CDR3 DNA reads TGCGCCAGCAGCCAAGATTACAGGGCGAACACCGGGGAGCTGTTTTTT. Translation gives CASSQDYRANTGELFF.

The chain recombines TRBV7-9 with TRBJ1-2; 9 bases line up with TRBD1. The V segment lost 0 bases and the J segment 2 bases; nucleotides outside the gene matches: 7. The V gene's germline CDR1 is SEHNR and CDR2 FQNEAQ (reference sequence). The CDR3 runs to 17 residues. The CDR3 sequence is CASSLADRGGSNYGYTF. The CDR3 DNA reads TGTGCCAGCAGCTTAGCGGACAGGGGTGGGTCCAACTATGGCTACACCTTC.

This rearrangement joins TRBV29-1 to TRBJ2-1; 14 nucleotides align to TRBD2. Trimming took 6 bases from V and 8 from J; bases not matched to a gene: 6. The CDR3 totals 14 residues. Germline values: CDR1 SQVTM, CDR2 ANQGSEA. The CDR3 nucleotides are TGCAGCGTGGGGACTAGCGGGAGTCCCGATGAGCAGTTCTTC. Translating it yields CSVGTSGSPDEQFF.

The rearrangement links TRBV15 to TRBJ1-1; a weak D match, TRBD1 (5 bases). The length of the CDR3 is 14 residues. With 0 bases removed from V and 10 bases from J, the gap between germline ends came to 15 bases. Germline CDR1 and CDR2: LNHNV and YYDKDF (reference sequence). The CDR3 protein is CATSRDKGREGAFF. The CDR3 nucleotides read TGTGCCACCAGCAGAGATAAGGGCAGGGAGGGAGCTTTCTTT.

The chain recombines TRBV9 with TRBJ2-1; D perhaps matches TRBD2 (6 bases). Trimming stripped 4 bases from V and 0 bases from J, with 14 bases between. Germline lookup yields CDR1 SGDLS and CDR2 YYNGEE. The CDR3 is 16 residues long. Written as DNA, the CDR3 is TGTGCCAGCAGCTTAGCTGCGGGGAGCTCCTACAATGAGCAGTTCTTC. Encoded protein: CASSLAAGSSYNEQFF.

The V and J genes are TRBV2 and TRBJ2-7, with 7 bases that match TRBD2. The CDR3 is 13 residues long. V shed 8 bases and J 2 bases; nucleotides not matched to a gene: 6. CDR1 and CDR2 from the germline V gene are SNHLY and FYNNEI. CDR3 bases: TGTGCCAGCCTGCGGGAGTACCCCTACGAGCAGTACTTC. This sequence encodes CASLREYPYEQYF. The whole variable domain, remainder taken from reference TRBV2 and TRBJ2-7, is EPEVTQTPSHQVTQMGQEVILRCVPISNHLYFYWYRQILGQKVEFLVSFYNNEISEKSEIFDDQFSVERPDGSNFTLKIRSTKLEDSAMYFCASLREYPYEQYFGPGTRLTVT.

CDR3 residues: CASSPGSEGTQYF. Written as DNA, the CDR3 is TGCGCCAGCAGCCCGGGGTCTGAGGGTACGCAGTATTTT. The rearrangement links TRBV5-1 to TRBJ2-3; tentative D call: TRBD2 (5 bases). Trimming shortened V by 4 bases and J by 8 bases, and 14 bases separated the two germline ends. The CDR3 consists of 13 residues. Germline assignment: CDR1 SGHRS and CDR2 YFSETQ. Variable domain in full (rest from reference TRBV5-1 and TRBJ2-3): KAGVTQTPRYLIKTRGQQVTLSCSPISGHRSVSWYQQTPGQGLQFLFEYFSETQRNKGNFPGRFSGRQFSNSRSEMNVSTLELGDSALYLCASSPGSEGTQYFGPGTRLTVL.

The J gene is TRBJ2-7, the V gene TRBV25-1; D remains unclear. This CDR3 comprises 15 residues. Between the trimmed V and J ends, which lost 4 bases and 2 bases, there was a span of 15 bases. Germline V gene sequence: CDR1 MGHDK, CDR2 SYGVNS. CDR3 loop: CASSAPPPGAYEQYF. The CDR3 DNA follows: TGTGCCAGCAGTGCCCCCCCGCCAGGCGCCTACGAGCAGTACTTC.

J is TRBJ1-3 and V is TRBV4-2; possibly TRBD1 for D (5 bases). Trimming removed 1 base from V and 0 bases from J, with 13 bases in between. Per germline, CDR1 LGHNA and CDR2 YNFKEQ. This CDR3 has 17 amino acids. The CDR3 sequence is CASSQVWGASSGNTIYF. CDR3 in DNA: TGTGCCAGCAGCCAAGTTTGGGGCGCTTCCTCTGGAAACACCATATATTTT.

The chain joins TRBV30 to TRBJ2-7; D not resolved. The CDR3 consists of 12 residues. The ends were cut back, 0 bases at V and 4 bases at J, with 7 bases in the middle. Germline loops: CDR1 GTSNPN, CDR2 SVGIG (reference sequence). CDR3 amino acids: CAWSVLGYEQYF. For the CDR3, the DNA is TGTGCCTGGAGTGTACTCGGTTACGAGCAGTACTTC.

Written as DNA, the CDR3 is TGTGCCAGCTCACCGGGGGGGGAAGAAAAACTGTTTTTT. Its protein is CASSPGGEEKLFF. The chain carries TRBV18 and TRBJ1-4; D perhaps matches TRBD1 (5 bases). This CDR3 is 13 amino acids long. The germline V gene has CDR1 KGHSH and CDR2 LQKENI. Trimming stripped 3 bases from V and 8 bases from J, with 10 bases between.

The chain joins TRBV19 to TRBJ2-2; TRBD1 aligns across 7 bases. Per germline, CDR1 LNHDA and CDR2 SQIVND (reference sequence). The V and J ends lost 7 bases and 4 bases, in that order; junction bases with no gene match: 9. The CDR3 length is 15 residues. CDR3 residues: CASTWGQISTGELFF. As DNA, the CDR3 is TGTGCCAGTACTTGGGGACAGATATCCACCGGGGAGCTGTTTTTT.

J is TRBJ1-2 and V is TRBV7-9, with a tentative D call TRBD1 (5 bases). Between the trimmed V and J ends, which lost 1 base and 8 bases, there was a span of 11 bases. CDR1 and CDR2 from the germline V gene are SEHNR and FQNEAQ (reference sequence). The CDR3 is 13 residues long. CDR3 sequence: CASSLVLGEGYTF. DNA of the CDR3: TGTGCCAGCAGCTTAGTGTTAGGGGAAGGCTACACCTTC.

This chain joins TRBV18 and TRBJ2-7; D is uncertain. Germline V gene data show CDR1 as KGHSH and CDR2 as LQKENI. CDR3 length equals 13 residues. Deletions cut 3 bases from V and 0 bases from J, with 6 bases between. Here the CDR3 reads CASSPRSSYEQYF. Here the CDR3 DNA reads TGTGCCAGCTCACCCCGGAGCTCCTACGAGCAGTACTTC.

The chain couples TRBV2 to TRBJ2-2; tentative D call: TRBD2 (7 bases). V was shortened by 6 bases and J by 4 bases, with 15 bases between the two germline ends. The CDR3 runs to 15 residues. Germline loops: CDR1 SNHLY, CDR2 FYNNEI. This CDR3 is CASSQGGGGTGELFF. DNA of the CDR3: TGTGCCAGCAGCCAAGGGGGGGGAGGCACCGGGGAGCTGTTTTTT.

The rearrangement uses TRBV4-2 and TRBJ1-6; D not certain. Trimming left V 0 bases short and J 14 bases short, with 14 bases between. The CDR3 spans 14 residues. Looked up from germline, CDR1 is LGHNA and CDR2 is YNFKEQ. This chain's CDR3 is CASSQDIRSPTLHF. Written as DNA, the CDR3 is TGTGCCAGCAGCCAAGACATTCGGAGCCCCACCCTCCACTTT.

This clone was counted a single time. The V and J genes are TRBV7-2 and TRBJ2-1; TRBD2 aligns across 10 bases. V lost 1 base and J lost 5; bases outside the gene matches: 8. Germline assignment: CDR1 SGHTA and CDR2 FQGNSA. This CDR3 spans 17 amino acids. In DNA form, the CDR3 reads TGTGCCAGCAGCTTAGTCGAACTAGCGGGGACCCACAATGAGCAGTTCTTC. Residues: CASSLVELAGTHNEQFF.

The chain has TRBV7-3 and TRBJ2-7, with TRBD1 matching over 7 bases. V dropped 4 bases and J dropped 2; count of bases not matched to a gene: 5. Germline values: CDR1 SGHTA, CDR2 FQGTGA. The CDR3 has 14 amino acids. In nucleotides, the CDR3 is TGTGCCAGCAGCTCCGGGACAGCCCCCTACGAGCAGTACTTC. Translation gives CASSSGTAPYEQYF.

The rearrangement uses TRBV11-1 and TRBJ2-2, with 13 bases matching TRBD2. Germline values: CDR1 SGHAT, CDR2 FQDESV (reference sequence). The length of the CDR3 is 16 residues. With 4 bases clipped from V and 7 bases from J, the junction kept 6 bases outside the gene matches. CDR3 region: CASSSGLAGDGGELFF. The CDR3 coding sequence is TGTGCCAGCAGCTCCGGACTAGCGGGGGACGGCGGGGAGCTGTTTTTT.

This clone was seen once. The genes are TRBV2 and TRBJ2-2; D gene ambiguous. Germline-derived CDR1 and CDR2 are SNHLY and FYNNEI. Trimming removed 0 bases from V and 6 bases from J, with 5 bases in between. The CDR3 spans 13 residues. DNA for the CDR3: TGTGCCAGCAGTGAAGCCCGTCCCGGGGAGCTGTTTTTT. It encodes CASSEARPGELFF.